This T cell receptor beta chain was obtained from a study of regulatory T cells in long-lasting Graves disease. This clonotype was picked up many times. Time point denoted: persistent/refractory GD, antithyroid drugs over 5 years with positive TRAb. Scientists built the TCR library using RNA that was extracted from PBMCs. From an endocrinology department in Xi'an, China, came the patients. The germline gives CDR1 LGHDT, CDR2 YNNKEL (reference sequence). The germline V and J ends were trimmed by 0 bases and 4 bases, with 3 bases remaining between them. This CDR3 is 13 amino acids long. For TCR beta, libraries came from iRepertoire HTBI primers and Arm-PCR of CDR3 regions. Each CDR3 protein is one row after TCRdb ran MiXCR on the multiplex PCR reads. The table shows about 450,000 distinct CDR3 sequences, with about a quarter occurring only once.

Specimen: peripheral blood mononuclear cells (PBMCs), collected when the disease was refractory, from a patient treated with antithyroid drugs. The receptor was isolated from a female donor with Graves disease. The rearrangement uses TRBV3-1 and TRBJ2-2, with no clear D. The CDR3 reads CASSQDRTGELFF. CDR3 coding DNA: TGTGCCAGCAGCCAAGACCGCACCGGGGAGCTGTTTTTT.